The 17 T cell receptor beta chains given below trace back to one sample, sequenced in a study of T cells in pancreatic ductal adenocarcinoma. Profiling relied on immunoSEQ multiplex PCR, and the TCRdb table lists in-frame clones only, not all of them. The sample lists about 97,000 clones; more than 90% were seen once. No neoadjuvant therapy was given to the selected pancreatic ductal adenocarcinoma patients before their surgery. Sequencing input: PBMCs. These receptors all stem from a human donor with pancreatic ductal adenocarcinoma.

The chain carries TRBV7-2 and TRBJ2-7, with TRBD2 matching 10 bases. This CDR3 contains 13 residues. J lost 7 bases, V lost 4 bases, and 4 bases had no gene match. Germline-derived CDR1 and CDR2 are SGHTA and FQGNSA. The CDR3 loop reads CASSSRLAGEQYF. CDR3 in DNA: TGTGCCAGCAGCTCCAGACTAGCGGGTGAGCAGTACTTC.

This chain connects TRBV5-1 to TRBJ2-7; 9 nucleotides line up with TRBD2. J gave up 7 bases and V 4 bases, and 15 bases lay outside the gene matches. CDR3 length: 16 residues. Germline V gene data show CDR1 as SGHRS and CDR2 as YFSETQ. Here the CDR3 DNA reads TGCGCCAGCAGCCTTGGGGGTAGCGGGGGTCTAAGGGAGCAGTACTTC. Protein sequence: CASSLGGSGGLREQYF.

This rearrangement joins TRBV11-2 to TRBJ2-3; D may be TRBD2 (6 bases). V shed 8 bases and J shed 7 bases, with 13 bases lying between them. This CDR3 comprises 12 residues. Germline-derived CDR1 and CDR2 are SGHAT and FQNNGV. DNA of the CDR3: TGTGCCAGCGGGGCGGCGGGATATACGCAGTATTTT. Protein product: CASGAAGYTQYF.

The chain employs TRBV11-2 and TRBJ2-3; 7 nucleotides line up with TRBD1. V lost 1 base and J lost 1; bases outside the gene matches: 5. The length of the CDR3 is 16 residues. CDR1 and CDR2 from the germline V gene are SGHAT and FQNNGV. The CDR3 region is CASSLGYGTGTDTQYF. CDR3 nucleotide sequence: TGTGCCAGCAGCTTAGGGTACGGGACAGGCACAGATACGCAGTATTTT.

Only a few counts were recorded for this clone. The V gene is TRBV7-2, the J gene TRBJ2-5; 7 bases line up with TRBD2. The CDR3 extends over 16 amino acids. Losses at the gene ends were 4 bases for V and 3 bases for J; bases not matched to a gene: 11. Looked up from germline, CDR1 is SGHTA and CDR2 is FQGNSA. The CDR3: CASSSLVPGLKETQYF. CDR3 DNA sequence: TGTGCCAGCAGCTCTCTCGTCCCGGGACTAAAAGAGACCCAGTACTTC.

This chain links TRBV7-3 with TRBJ2-3, with a possible D match to TRBD2 (6 bases). The V gene lost 0 bases and the J gene lost 2 bases, with 12 bases spanning the gap. Per germline, CDR1 SGHTA and CDR2 FQGTGA. The CDR3 is 16 residues long. The CDR3 sequence: CASSLTYTSSTDTQYF. CDR3 bases: TGTGCCAGCAGCTTAACGTATACTAGCTCCACAGATACGCAGTATTTT.

This clone appeared a single time. The rearrangement uses TRBV18 and TRBJ2-5; 10 bases fit TRBD2. The germline V gene encodes CDR1 KGHSH and CDR2 LQKENI. The CDR3 has 17 amino acids. V shed 2 bases, J shed 2 bases, and the junction held 8 bases outside the gene matches. CDR3 sequence reads: CASSPGILAGQQETQYF. CDR3 DNA: TGTGCCAGCTCACCAGGTATACTAGCGGGACAGCAAGAGACCCAGTACTTC.

This chain uses TRBV5-1 with TRBJ2-2; D possibly corresponds to TRBD1 (5 bases). Looked up from germline, CDR1 is SGHRS and CDR2 is YFSETQ. Trimming removed 2 bases at V and 1 base at J, with 9 bases between. This CDR3 has 15 residues. The CDR3 loop reads CASSFGHGNTGELFF. CDR3 nucleotide sequence: TGCGCCAGCAGCTTCGGACACGGGAACACCGGGGAGCTGTTTTTT.

V gene TRBV5-1 combines with J gene TRBJ2-1, with D tentatively TRBD2 (6 bases). The germline V gene has CDR1 SGHRS and CDR2 YFSETQ. The length of the CDR3 is 15 residues. V gave up 6 bases and J gave up 0 bases, with 13 bases separating them. CDR3 coding DNA: TGCGCCAGCACTTGGAGTAGCGGCTCCTACAATGAGCAGTTCTTC. Protein: CASTWSSGSYNEQFF.

This chain connects TRBV18 to TRBJ2-7; 11 nucleotides line up with TRBD1. V shed 4 bases and J 6 bases; nucleotides not matched to a gene: 5. The CDR3 covers 14 residues. Germline V gives CDR1 KGHSH, CDR2 LQKENI. CDR3 amino acids: CASSLGTGGREQYF. The DNA for the CDR3 is TGTGCCAGCTCACTCGGGACAGGGGGGCGCGAGCAGTACTTC.

This clone was observed once. V usage is TRBV2 and J usage is TRBJ1-2; TRBD1 matches at 7 bases. This CDR3 is built from 13 residues. V trimming: 6 bases; J trimming: 4 bases; junction bases outside the gene matches: 5. The germline V gene encodes CDR1 SNHLY and CDR2 FYNNEI. The chain's CDR3 is CASRGDSGYGYTF. CDR3 in DNA: TGTGCCAGCAGAGGGGACAGCGGCTATGGCTACACCTTC.

The rearrangement uses TRBV30 and TRBJ1-2; tentative D call: TRBD1 (6 bases). Trimming left V 0 bases short and J 6 bases short, with 17 bases between. This CDR3 has 15 residues. From germline, CDR1 is GTSNPN and CDR2 SVGIG (reference sequence). The CDR3 here is CAWSVGGSGRDGYTF. The CDR3, as DNA: TGTGCCTGGAGTGTAGGGGGATCCGGTCGGGATGGCTACACCTTC.

The chain recombines TRBV5-1 with TRBJ2-2; TRBD1 agrees at 8 bases. The junction had 15 bases not matched to a gene; V was cut back by 9 bases and J by 5 bases. This CDR3 spans 16 amino acids. CDR1 SGHRS and CDR2 YFSETQ come from the germline V gene. CDR3: CATLDPTGVGTGELFF. The CDR3 bases are TGCGCCACCCTCGACCCGACAGGGGTTGGTACCGGGGAGCTGTTTTTT.

This clone appeared once. The rearrangement uses TRBV4-1 and TRBJ2-3; 7 bases match TRBD2. Germline CDR1 MGHRA, CDR2 YSYEKL. V was clipped by 0 bases and J by 1 base; unmatched bases: 7. The CDR3 has 17 amino acids. The CDR3 sequence is CASSQDLREARTDTQYF. The CDR3 nucleotides read TGCGCCAGCAGCCAAGATTTACGGGAGGCCCGCACAGATACGCAGTATTTT.

The gene calls are TRBV2 and TRBJ1-1; weak D call: TRBD1 (6 bases). The ends were cut back, 4 bases at V and 4 bases at J, with 19 bases in the middle. CDR1 is SNHLY, CDR2 FYNNEI, per germline. The CDR3 length is 16 residues. In DNA, the CDR3 is TGTGCCAGCAGTGCGGTCGGGGGGCGTTATGGCACTGAAGCTTTCTTT. Translated: CASSAVGGRYGTEAFF. The full variable domain, in which reference TRBV2 and TRBJ1-1 provide the parts outside the CDR3, is EPEVTQTPSHQVTQMGQEVILRCVPISNHLYFYWYRQILGQKVEFLVSFYNNEISEKSEIFDDQFSVERPDGSNFTLKIRSTKLEDSAMYFCASSAVGGRYGTEAFFGQGTRLTVV.

V is TRBV30 and J is TRBJ1-2; 9 bases agree with TRBD1. Germline V gene lookup returns CDR1 GTSNPN and CDR2 SVGIG (reference sequence). The CDR3 length is 11 residues. The V and J ends lost 5 bases and 9 bases, in that order; junction bases with no gene match: 4. The CDR3 DNA sequence: TGTGCCTGGGCGGGACAGGGTCGCTACACCTTC. It encodes CAWAGQGRYTF.

Note on this clone: Different DNA sequences within this sample yield the same CDR3. V gene TRBV14 combines with J gene TRBJ2-7; 7 bases match TRBD2. Germline lookup yields CDR1 SGHDN and CDR2 FVKESK. J lost 2 bases, V lost 4 bases, and 5 bases had no gene match. There are 14 residues in the CDR3. The CDR3 reads CASSLVAGPYEQYF. The CDR3, as DNA: TGTGCCAGCAGCCTCGTAGCGGGCCCCTACGAGCAGTACTTC.